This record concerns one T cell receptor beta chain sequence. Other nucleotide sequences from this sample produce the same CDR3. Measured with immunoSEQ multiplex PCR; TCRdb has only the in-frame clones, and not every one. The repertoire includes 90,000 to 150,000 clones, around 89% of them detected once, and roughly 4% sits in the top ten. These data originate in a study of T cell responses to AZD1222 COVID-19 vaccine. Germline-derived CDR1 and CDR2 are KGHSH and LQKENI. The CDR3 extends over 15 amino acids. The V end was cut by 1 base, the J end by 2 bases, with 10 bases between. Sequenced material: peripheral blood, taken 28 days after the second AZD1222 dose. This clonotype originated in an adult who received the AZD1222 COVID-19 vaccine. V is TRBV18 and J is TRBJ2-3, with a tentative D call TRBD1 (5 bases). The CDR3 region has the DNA TGTGCCAGCTCACCACAAGGGGCCTCCACAGATACGCAGTATTTT. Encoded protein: CASSPQGASTDTQYF. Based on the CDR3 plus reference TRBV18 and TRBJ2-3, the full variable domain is NAGVMQNPRHLVRRRGQEARLRCSPMKGHSHVYWYRQLPEEGLKFMVYLQKENIIDESGMPKERFSAEFPKEGPSILRIQQVVRGDSAAYFCASSPQGASTDTQYFGPGTRLTVL.